Shown below are 32 T cell receptor beta chains from a single sample sequenced in a study of blood T cells in healthy people across ages. Then a second PCR, running roughly 7 to 11 cycles, was carried out with a sample-barcoded 5' primer and a J-beta primer mix. One entry per CDR3 protein, called by TCRdb with MiXCR from the 5' RACE reads. The table records almost 1 million distinct CDR3 sequences, roughly half of them present only once. The specimen sequenced was blood. Every receptor here comes from a woman aged 60-75 years in good health.

This clonotype was observed a handful of times. This chain connects TRBV25-1 to TRBJ2-7; D is possibly TRBD1 (5 bases). The germline CDR1 and CDR2 sequences are MGHDK and SYGVNS. This CDR3 is 12 amino acids long. The V end lost 1 base, the J end lost 7 bases, and 8 bases lay between the germline ends. The CDR3 sequence is CASSESGWEQYF. CDR3 coding DNA: TGTGCCAGCAGTGAATCAGGGTGGGAGCAGTACTTC.

The J gene is TRBJ2-7, the V gene TRBV6-2 or TRBV6-3; D possibly corresponds to TRBD2 (5 bases). CDR1 and CDR2 (germline): MNHEY, SVGEGT. The CDR3 is 14 residues long. Trimming removed 6 bases at V and 2 bases at J, with 14 bases between. CDR3 in amino acids: CASSLTDLAYEQYF. The DNA of the CDR3 is TGTGCCAGCAGCTTGACGGACTTAGCCTACGAGCAGTACTTC.

Points on this clonotype: A read error may account for a junction end that differs from germline. The V and J genes are TRBV3-1 and TRBJ1-6; TRBD1 aligns across 9 bases. The CDR3 totals 17 residues. CDR1 and CDR2 (germline): LGHDT, YNNKEL (reference sequence). CDR3 DNA sequence: TGTGCCAGCAGAGCAACCGGGACAGGGACGGGGAATTCACCCCCCCACTTT. Translation: CASRATGTGTGNSPPHF.

V gene TRBV28 combines with J gene TRBJ2-7, with D tentatively TRBD1 (6 bases). The CDR3 spans 18 residues. V dropped 6 bases and J dropped 3 bases, with 27 bases sitting between them. In germline, CDR1 is MDHEN, CDR2 SYDVKM. CDR3 protein: CASRTGSDRRYPFYEQYF. The DNA for the CDR3 is TGTGCCAGCAGGACCGGAAGCGACAGGCGGTACCCATTCTACGAGCAGTACTTC.

V and J are TRBV5-1 and TRBJ1-2; 8 bases map to TRBD1. V gave up 5 bases and J gave up 7 bases; unmatched junction bases: 10. CDR1 SGHRS and CDR2 YFSETQ come from the germline V gene. The CDR3 runs to 14 residues. The CDR3 reads CASRPTGGQRGYTF. The CDR3 DNA sequence: TGCGCCAGCAGGCCCACAGGGGGTCAACGTGGCTACACCTTC.

This clonotype was picked up a small number of times. This sequence joins TRBV5-1 and TRBJ2-5; a possible D gene is TRBD1 (5 bases). The J call could be wrong; TRBJ2-7 is a better fit for the DNA end. Germline V gene lookup returns CDR1 SGHRS and CDR2 YFSETQ. The CDR3 totals 14 residues. The CDR3 is CASSVLRGSDEQYF. The CDR3 nucleotides are TGCGCCAGCAGCGTTTTAAGGGGCTCGGACGAGCAGTACTTC.

This chain connects TRBV11-2 to TRBJ2-1, with 10 bases aligning to TRBD2. Germline V gene lookup returns CDR1 SGHAT and CDR2 FQNNGV. The J segment lost 10 bases and the V segment lost 1 base, leaving 10 bases of the junction unmatched. The length of the CDR3 is 16 residues. Here the CDR3 DNA reads TGTGCCAGCAGCTTAGGACTAGCGGGCCGGGGGCCCGAGCAGTTCTTC. This gives the protein CASSLGLAGRGPEQFF.

CDR3 residues: CSVDPGHFPNTEAFF. The CDR3 nucleotides read TGCAGCGTTGACCCCGGACATTTCCCGAACACTGAAGCTTTCTTT. The genes are TRBV29-1 and TRBJ1-1; a weak D match, TRBD1 (5 bases). The germline V gene has CDR1 SQVTM and CDR2 ANQGSEA. CDR3 size: 15 residues. V was shortened by 3 bases and J by 1 base, with 15 bases between the two germline ends.

This chain uses TRBV28 with TRBJ2-1; 8 bases align to TRBD2. The length of the CDR3 is 14 residues. Looked up from germline, CDR1 is MDHEN and CDR2 is SYDVKM. The ends lost 11 bases at V and 5 bases at J; junction bases unmatched: 11. DNA of the CDR3: TGTGCCTTAGCGACGGGACTAGAGAACAATGAGCAGTTCTTC. Translation gives CALATGLENNEQFF.

This clonotype was observed once. The chain employs TRBV29-1 and TRBJ2-5; 7 nucleotides match TRBD1. From germline, CDR1 is SQVTM and CDR2 ANQGSEA. The CDR3 runs 17 residues. Germline trimming cut 3 bases from V and 11 bases from J; bases unmatched to any gene: 24. The chain's CDR3 is CSVEGFDRQGLTNEQYF. The CDR3 DNA reads TGCAGCGTTGAGGGGTTCGATAGACAGGGCCTCACCAATGAGCAGTACTTC.

A note on this clonotype: A junction end diverges from the germline sequence, so it may reflect a read error. The chain couples TRBV7-9 to TRBJ2-3, with D unclear. CDR1 is SEHNR, CDR2 FQNEAQ, per germline (reference sequence). The CDR3 contains 14 residues. CDR3: CANSPETSTDTQYF. Written as DNA, the CDR3 is TGTGCCAACAGCCCCGAGACTAGCACAGATACGCAGTATTTT.

In this sample, this clonotype turned up a few times. The chain recombines TRBV20-1 with TRBJ1-5, with 8 bases identical to TRBD1. The ends lost 4 bases at V and 2 bases at J; junction bases unmatched: 4. The CDR3 consists of 14 residues. Germline V gene sequence: CDR1 DFQATT, CDR2 SNEGSKA (reference sequence). CDR3 loop: CSANTGGGNQPQHF. As DNA, the CDR3 is TGCAGTGCTAATACAGGGGGTGGCAATCAGCCCCAGCATTTT.

This clonotype was seen a few times. Germline and junction disagree at one end, which may indicate a read error. The J gene is TRBJ2-3, the V gene TRBV10-1, with D maybe TRBD2 (5 bases). This CDR3 spans 15 amino acids. Germline V CDR1 and CDR2: WNHNN, SYGVQD (reference sequence). CDR3 region: CASRTGLRSTDTQYF. In nucleotides, the CDR3 is TGCGCCAGCAGAACCGGACTGAGAAGCACGGATACGCAGTATTTT.

As regards this clonotype: Germline is not matched at one junction end, which may reflect a read error. V gene TRBV2 combines with J gene TRBJ2-6; tentatively, D is TRBD1 (5 bases). CDR1 SNHLY and CDR2 FYNNEI come from the germline V gene. CDR3 length: 14 residues. DNA of the CDR3: TGTGCCAGCAATTTGAATTCTGGGGCCGACGTCCTGACTTTC. Amino acids: CASNLNSGADVLTF.

V usage is TRBV30 and J usage is TRBJ2-3; D is ambiguous. The CDR3 sequence is 13 residues long. Trimming stripped 3 bases from V and 2 bases from J, with 9 bases between. CDR1 is GTSNPN and CDR2 is SVGIG in the germline V gene (reference sequence). Here the CDR3 DNA reads TGTGCCTGGAGCACTGGAGCCACAGATACGCAGTATTTT. This translates into CAWSTGATDTQYF.

This clonotype was seen only a few times. This chain links TRBV10-1 with TRBJ2-5; TRBD2 might be the D (5 bases). CDR1 WNHNN and CDR2 SYGVQD come from the germline V gene (reference sequence). V dropped 3 bases and J dropped 5 bases, with 10 bases sitting between them. The CDR3 runs 13 residues. CDR3 in amino acids: CASSDPRGETQYF. The DNA of the CDR3 is TGCGCCAGCAGTGATCCCCGAGGGGAGACCCAGTACTTC.

CDR3 region: CASSPHMNTEAFF. The CDR3 region has the DNA TGTGCCAGCAGTCCTCACATGAACACTGAAGCTTTCTTT. The rearrangement links TRBV27 to TRBJ1-1; D ambiguous. CDR1 is MNHEY, CDR2 SMNVEV, per germline (reference sequence). The CDR3 has 13 residues. V shed 5 bases and J shed 0 bases, with 7 bases lying between them.

The chain carries TRBV9 and TRBJ2-5; TRBD2 matches 8 bases. CDR1 and CDR2 from the germline V gene are SGDLS and YYNGEE. The CDR3 has 15 residues. After removal of 8 bases from V and 0 bases from J, the junction contained 9 bases not matched to a gene. CDR3 nucleotide sequence: TGTGCCAGTGTGCGGGGGGCAGGGTACCAAGAGACCCAGTACTTC. Encoded protein: CASVRGAGYQETQYF.

This clonotype was counted a few times. The gene calls are TRBV28 and TRBJ2-7; TRBD2 aligns across 9 bases. The CDR3 sequence is 15 residues long. V lost 10 bases to trimming and J lost 5 bases; unmatched junction nucleotides: 15. Germline V gene sequence: CDR1 MDHEN, CDR2 SYDVKM. In DNA form, the CDR3 reads TGTGCCACCTATGTTAGCGGGAGAAATGGTGACGAGCAGTACTTC. Its translation is CATYVSGRNGDEQYF.

The chain has TRBV28 and TRBJ1-1, with D perhaps matching TRBD1 (5 bases). The CDR3 covers 13 residues. Trimming cost V 6 bases and J 4 bases, with 12 bases left between them. The germline gives CDR1 MDHEN, CDR2 SYDVKM. The CDR3 loop is CASSPDSLTEAFF. DNA for the CDR3: TGTGCCAGCAGCCCAGACAGCCTCACTGAAGCTTTCTTT.

The CDR3 DNA is TGTGCCACCAGTGACTCCGACAGGACAGCCAAAAACATTCAGTACTTC. It translates to CATSDSDRTAKNIQYF. This chain joins TRBV24-1 and TRBJ2-4; possibly TRBD1 for D (6 bases). The CDR3 is made up of 16 amino acids. CDR1 is KGHDR and CDR2 is SFDVKD in the germline V gene. The V gene lost 4 bases and the J gene lost 0 bases, with 12 bases spanning the gap.

This clonotype has more than one count but fewer than ten. V gene TRBV20-1 combines with J gene TRBJ2-1; D gene unclear. This CDR3 spans 14 amino acids. Germline V gene sequence: CDR1 DFQATT, CDR2 SNEGSKA (reference sequence). V gave up 6 bases and J gave up 1 base, with 13 bases separating them. CDR3 loop: CSATDDGSYNEQFF. Here the CDR3 DNA reads TGCAGTGCCACCGACGATGGGTCCTACAATGAGCAGTTCTTC.

The CDR3 coding sequence is TGTGCCAGCAGACCGGCGGGACCTATCTACGAGCAGTACTTC. It specifies CASRPAGPIYEQYF. The chain combines TRBV12-3 or TRBV12-4 with TRBJ2-7; TRBD2 might be the D (6 bases). The CDR3 spans 14 residues. The V and J ends lost 6 bases and 3 bases respectively, with 15 bases between them.

This clonotype appeared a few times. The chain joins TRBV20-1 to TRBJ2-1; 9 bases fit TRBD2. Germline assignment: CDR1 DFQATT and CDR2 SNEGSKA (reference sequence). The CDR3 length is 14 residues. J lost 3 bases, V lost 6 bases, and 6 bases had no gene match. The CDR3 DNA sequence: TGCAGTGCAACCGGGACTAGCAGCTACAATGAGCAGTTCTTC. Amino acid sequence: CSATGTSSYNEQFF.

Worth noting for this clonotype: The junction differs from germline at one of its ends, possibly a read error. The V and J genes are TRBV4-1 and TRBJ2-5; 9 nucleotides line up with TRBD2. The germline V gene has CDR1 MGHRA and CDR2 YSYEKL. The CDR3 is 14 amino acids. CDR3 bases: TGCGCCAGCAGCGAGGGACTAGCTCAAGAGACCCGGTACTTC. It encodes CASSEGLAQETRYF.

The sample holds a few counts of this clonotype. The chain employs TRBV9 and TRBJ2-3; D may match TRBD1 or TRBD2 (5 bases each). V was clipped by 0 bases and J by 0 bases, with 11 bases between them. Germline lookup yields CDR1 SGDLS and CDR2 YYNGEE. The CDR3 contains 16 residues. CDR3 DNA sequence: TGTGCCAGCAGCGTAGGCCGAGGGGCTAGCACAGATACGCAGTATTTT. Translated, it gives CASSVGRGASTDTQYF.

This chain connects TRBV15 to TRBJ2-2, with D perhaps matching TRBD1 (5 bases). V was pared by 0 bases and J by 5 bases, with 7 bases between. The CDR3 has 14 amino acids. CDR1 and CDR2 from the germline V gene are LNHNV and YYDKDF (reference sequence). This CDR3 reads CATSREGVTGELFF. CDR3 DNA sequence: TGTGCCACCAGCAGAGAAGGGGTGACCGGGGAGCTGTTTTTT.

This clonotype occurred a few times. The V gene is TRBV12-3 or TRBV12-4, the J gene TRBJ1-2; a weak D match, TRBD1 (5 bases). The V and J ends lost 6 bases and 6 bases respectively, with 14 bases between them. The CDR3 covers 13 residues. In DNA, the CDR3 is TGTGCCAGCAGCCTCAGGGTGATACATGGCTACACCTTC. It codes for CASSLRVIHGYTF.

This clonotype has just a few counts. The gene calls are TRBV30 and TRBJ2-5, with unresolved D. CDR1 is GTSNPN, CDR2 SVGIG, per germline (reference sequence). V shed 1 base and J shed 2 bases, with 2 bases lying between them. This CDR3 has 11 residues. For the CDR3, the DNA is TGTGCCTGGAGTGAACAAGAGACCCAGTACTTC. Residues: CAWSEQETQYF.

This clonotype was seen a few times. This CDR3 is CASSPLGQGVTEQFF. In DNA form, the CDR3 reads TGTGCCAGCTCACCACTGGGACAGGGGGTTACTGAGCAGTTCTTC. J is TRBJ2-1 and V is TRBV18; 11 bases align to TRBD1. CDR3 length: 15 amino acids. CDR1 is KGHSH and CDR2 is LQKENI in the germline V gene. Trimming at V came to 1 base and at J to 9 bases, leaving 5 bases not matched to a gene.

The chain links TRBV2 to TRBJ1-6, with 8 positions matching TRBD1. The germline V gene encodes CDR1 SNHLY and CDR2 FYNNEI. V lost 4 bases, J lost 9 bases, and 5 bases stayed unmatched. This CDR3 spans 14 amino acids. The CDR3 is CASSAGTGFSPLHF. The DNA for the CDR3 is TGTGCCAGCAGTGCCGGGACAGGTTTTTCACCCCTCCACTTT.

This clonotype was seen only a few times. The chain has TRBV6-5 and TRBJ2-7, with a tentative D call TRBD1 (5 bases). The CDR3 has 14 residues. Deletions cut 2 bases from V and 0 bases from J, with 8 bases between. Germline loops: CDR1 MNHEY, CDR2 SVGAGI. This CDR3 reads CASSYRGHSYEQYF. The CDR3 DNA follows: TGTGCCAGCAGTTACAGGGGCCACTCCTACGAGCAGTACTTC.